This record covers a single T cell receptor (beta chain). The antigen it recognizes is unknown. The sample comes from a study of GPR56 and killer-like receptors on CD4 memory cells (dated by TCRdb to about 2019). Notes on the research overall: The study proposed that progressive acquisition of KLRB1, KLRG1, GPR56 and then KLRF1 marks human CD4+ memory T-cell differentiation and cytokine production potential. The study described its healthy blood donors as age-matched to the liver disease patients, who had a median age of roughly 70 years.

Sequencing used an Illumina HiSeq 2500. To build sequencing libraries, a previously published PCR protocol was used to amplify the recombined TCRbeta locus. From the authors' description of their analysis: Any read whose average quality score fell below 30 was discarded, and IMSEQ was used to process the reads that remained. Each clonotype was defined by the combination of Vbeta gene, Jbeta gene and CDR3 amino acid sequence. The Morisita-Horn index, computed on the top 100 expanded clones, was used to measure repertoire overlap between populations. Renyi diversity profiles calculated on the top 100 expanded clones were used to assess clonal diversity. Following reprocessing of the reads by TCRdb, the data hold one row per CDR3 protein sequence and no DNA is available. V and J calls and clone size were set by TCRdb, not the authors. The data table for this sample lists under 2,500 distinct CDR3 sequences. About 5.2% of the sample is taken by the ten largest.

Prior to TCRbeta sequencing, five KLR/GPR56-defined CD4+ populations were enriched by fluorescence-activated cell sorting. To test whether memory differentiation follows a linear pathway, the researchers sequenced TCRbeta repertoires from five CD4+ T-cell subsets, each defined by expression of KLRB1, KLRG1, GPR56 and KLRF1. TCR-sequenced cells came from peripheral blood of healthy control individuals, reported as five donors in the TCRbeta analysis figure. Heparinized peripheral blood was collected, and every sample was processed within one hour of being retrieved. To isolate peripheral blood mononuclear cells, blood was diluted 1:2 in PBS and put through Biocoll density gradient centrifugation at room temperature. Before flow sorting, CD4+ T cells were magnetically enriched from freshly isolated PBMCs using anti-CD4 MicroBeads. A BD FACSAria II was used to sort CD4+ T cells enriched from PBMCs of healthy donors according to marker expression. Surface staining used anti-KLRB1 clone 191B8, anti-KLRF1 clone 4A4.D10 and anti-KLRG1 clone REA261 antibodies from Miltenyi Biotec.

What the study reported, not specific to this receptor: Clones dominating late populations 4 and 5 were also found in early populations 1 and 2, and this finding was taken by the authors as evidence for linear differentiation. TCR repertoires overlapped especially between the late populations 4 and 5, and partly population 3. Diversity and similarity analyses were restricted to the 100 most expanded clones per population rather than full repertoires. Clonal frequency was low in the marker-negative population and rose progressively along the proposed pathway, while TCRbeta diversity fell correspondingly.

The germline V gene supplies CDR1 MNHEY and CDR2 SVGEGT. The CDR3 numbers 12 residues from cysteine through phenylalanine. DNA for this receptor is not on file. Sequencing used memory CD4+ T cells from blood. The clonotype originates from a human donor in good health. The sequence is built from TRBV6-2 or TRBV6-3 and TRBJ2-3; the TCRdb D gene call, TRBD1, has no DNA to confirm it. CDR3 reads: CASAPITDTQYF.